This T cell receptor beta chain was documented in a study of blood T cells in healthy people across ages (dated by TCRdb to the mid-2010s). Background on the whole study: In model experiments, roughly one uniquely barcoded TCR beta cDNA molecule per two T cells was captured by template switching. To avoid experimental bias, donors of different ages were randomly spread across the sequencing lanes. Using the same blood draw, the study looked at two additional independent replicas of 1 million unique cDNA reads for two donors, one aged 18 to 29 and the other aged 80 or older. The donors were divided into four age groups: young (average 16 years), middle-aged (about 40), aged (roughly 66) and long-lived (about 79). Age-related changes in TCR beta repertoire diversity were measured in the study by deep sequencing normalized with unique cDNA molecular identifiers. Overall results and qualifications from the work: The long-lived group showed more naive CD4+ T cells, fewer expanded clones and increased TCR diversity than the aged group, suggesting age selection. Observed TCR beta diversity per million T cells fell roughly linearly with age, and a significant reduction was already apparent by age roughly 40. Bulk unsorted PBMC profiling prevented conclusive comparison of naive and antigen-experienced compartments. Total diversity estimates from one million sequenced T cells were considered lower bounds and underestimates. The percentage of naive T cells measured by flow cytometry correlated strongly with observed TCR beta diversity. Donor CMV infection status was unknown, potentially confounding age-related changes in expanded clonotypes.

A note on this clonotype: The specificity of this receptor is unknown. No base qualities exist here, and no much larger clone lies one base off it.

The library was prepared using 5' RACE. TCRdb lists the instrument as Illumina HiSeq 2500. A second PCR of roughly 6 to 11 cycles was performed with a sample-barcoded 5' primer and a J-beta primer mix. Each TCR beta cDNA molecule received a unique molecular identifier from a template-switch 5' adaptor carrying 12 random nucleotides. At least 2.5 million CDR3-containing paired-end reads were obtained from each sample. First-strand cDNA synthesis was performed from all RNA using the Mint cDNA synthesis kit, with priming by a TRBC-specific oligonucleotide. Following uracil-DNA glycosylase treatment, all cDNA underwent a first 18-cycle PCR with the universal primers M1SS and BC2_uni_R. In the authors' own workflow: Each sample was normalized by randomly selecting 1 million high-quality reads, each carrying a distinct molecular identifier. Instead of being binned into consensus sequences, reads with shared molecular identifiers were discarded. MiTCR, with a Q25 quality threshold and the strictest error-elimination algorithm, was used for CDR3 identification, clonotype clustering and error correction. A nonparametric unseen species model with Euler transformation was used to estimate a lower bound on total TCR beta diversity. TCRdb reworked the public reads: Q25 trimming with fastp, MiXCR clone assembly, productive beta chains retained. All rows with the same CDR3 protein become a single entry with the most common DNA and genes. For this entry, the V and J calls and clone size follow TCRdb and not the study's own pipeline. This sample has 1,100,000 or so distinct CDR3 sequences in its table, and less than 50% of those were observed once. The ten largest make up approximately 17% of the sample.

CDR1 and CDR2 are read off the germline V gene as SQVTM and ANQGSEA. Including cysteine and phenylalanine, the CDR3 has 13 amino acids. This entry keeps only the CDR3 DNA: 39 bases, framed from base 1. Systemically healthy Caucasian individuals from Russia, some 38 in total and aged 6 to 90 years, were included as donors. Each donor gave about 9.2 milliliters of peripheral blood, drawn into EDTA-treated Vacutainer tubes. Ficoll-Paque density-gradient centrifugation was used to isolate PBMCs, with at least 6 million obtained per sample. Total RNA was extracted from PBMCs with Trizol reagent, with at least 5.5 micrograms obtained per sample. For every donor, an aliquot of PBMCs went through flow cytometry to measure the percentages of naive CD45RAhigh/CD27high T cells.

The rearranged segments are TRBV29-1 and TRBJ2-5; a weak D assignment points to TRBD1 (5 bases agree). The J call may be incorrect, as the DNA end agrees better with TRBJ2-1. The receptor was isolated from a woman aged 55-70 years in good health. The sequenced sample consisted of blood. Here is the DNA: TGCAGCGCCACCCGGCAGGGCCAAGAGACCCAGTTCTTC. Protein translation: CSATRQGQETQFF.